This entry is about one T cell receptor (beta chain). CDR1 and CDR2 from the germline V gene are MNHEY and SMNVEV (reference sequence). The CDR3 sequence is 15 residues long. The V end was cut by 2 bases, the J end by 1 base, with 9 bases between. Assay used: immunoSEQ multiplex PCR; TCRdb lists only in-frame clones, some missing. This table has under 300,000 clones, about 83% appearing once. The data belong to a study of blood T cell repertoires in COVID-19. Study background: Some COVID-19 samples were acute and others convalescent; all came from the United States, Italy and Spain.

The source of this sequence is a man of 80 years or more with acute or convalescent COVID-19. The sequencing input was peripheral blood. This chain connects TRBV27 to TRBJ1-3; D ambiguous. CDR3 sequence reads: CASSLTARSGNTIYF. CDR3 DNA: TGTGCCAGCAGTTTAACAGCCCGTTCTGGAAACACCATATATTTT.